This T cell receptor beta chain was sequenced for a study of patients and donors after allogeneic stem cell transplantation. This CDR3 spans 16 amino acids. Trimming took 0 bases from V and 5 from J, leaving 13 bases between them. TCRdb reprocessed the RT-PCR reads via MiXCR and lists one record per CDR3 protein. The sample holds 920,000 or so distinct CDR3 sequences, around 17% seen once. This chain links TRBV12-3 or TRBV12-4 with TRBJ1-4, with D tentatively TRBD1 (6 bases). The receptor's source is a human donor who was either an allogeneic HSCT recipient or a stem cell or donor lymphocyte infusion donor (not recorded which). It is not recorded whose cells these are; they may come from a transplant donor. The specimen was blood, either unsorted or a sorted T cell fraction (not recorded which). For the CDR3, the DNA is TGTGCCAGCAGTTTAGCGCGTCGGGGGGCGAATGAAAAACTGTTTTTT. It specifies CASSLARRGANEKLFF.